This T cell receptor (beta chain) derives from a study of blood T cell repertoires in COVID-19. Using immunoSEQ multiplex PCR, the repertoire was profiled, and TCRdb retains in-frame clones only, with some absent. This sample has a few hundred thousand clones, with around 87% found just once. The CDR3 is 13 residues long. Trimming left V 3 bases short and J 2 bases short, with 10 bases between. Per the germline V gene, CDR1 is SQVTM and CDR2 is ANQGSEA. The V call is TRBV29-1, the J call TRBJ1-1; D is unclear. The origin of this receptor is a man aged 35-49 years in a cohort exposed to, infected with or recovered from COVID-19 (not recorded which). The sequenced sample consisted of PBMCs or T cells enriched from blood (not recorded which). In nucleotides, the CDR3 is TGCAGCGTTGACCGCTCCAGAAACACTGAAGCTTTCTTT. This sequence encodes CSVDRSRNTEAFF.